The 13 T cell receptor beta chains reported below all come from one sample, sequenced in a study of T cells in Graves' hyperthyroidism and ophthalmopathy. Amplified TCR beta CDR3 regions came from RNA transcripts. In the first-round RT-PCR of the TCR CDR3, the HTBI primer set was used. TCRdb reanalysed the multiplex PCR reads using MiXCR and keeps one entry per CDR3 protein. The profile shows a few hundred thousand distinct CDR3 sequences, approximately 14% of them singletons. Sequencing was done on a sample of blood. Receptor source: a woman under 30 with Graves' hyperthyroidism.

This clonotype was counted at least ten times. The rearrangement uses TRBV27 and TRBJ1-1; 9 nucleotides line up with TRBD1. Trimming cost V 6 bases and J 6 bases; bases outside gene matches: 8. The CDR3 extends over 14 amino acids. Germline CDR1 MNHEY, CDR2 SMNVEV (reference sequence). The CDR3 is CASSPPDRGSEAFF. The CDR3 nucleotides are TGTGCCAGCAGCCCCCCCGACAGGGGGTCTGAAGCTTTCTTT.

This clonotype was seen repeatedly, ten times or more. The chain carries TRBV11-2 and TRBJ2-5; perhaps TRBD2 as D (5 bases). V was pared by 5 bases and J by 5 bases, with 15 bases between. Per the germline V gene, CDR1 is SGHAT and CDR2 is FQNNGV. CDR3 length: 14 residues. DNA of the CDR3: TGTGCCAGCAGCGCCCGAGGGCTCGGCGAGACCCAGTACTTC. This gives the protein CASSARGLGETQYF. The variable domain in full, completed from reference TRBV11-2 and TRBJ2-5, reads EAGVAQSPRYKIIEKRQSVAFWCNPISGHATLYWYQQILGQGPKLLIQFQNNGVVDDSQLPKDRFSAERLKGVDSTLKIQPAKLEDSAVYLCASSARGLGETQYFGPGTRLLVL.

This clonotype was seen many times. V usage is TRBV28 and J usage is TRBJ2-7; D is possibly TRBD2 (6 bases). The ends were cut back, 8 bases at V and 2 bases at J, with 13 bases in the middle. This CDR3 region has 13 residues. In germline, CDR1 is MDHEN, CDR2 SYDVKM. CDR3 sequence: CASRGAGTYEQYF. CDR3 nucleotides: TGTGCCAGCCGAGGGGCGGGGACCTACGAGCAGTACTTC.

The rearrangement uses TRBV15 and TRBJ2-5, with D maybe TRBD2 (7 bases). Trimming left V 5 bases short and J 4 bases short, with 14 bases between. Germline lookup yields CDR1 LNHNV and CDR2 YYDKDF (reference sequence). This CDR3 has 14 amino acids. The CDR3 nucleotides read TGTGCCACCAGCCCGAGGGGGGGTGGAGAGACCCAGTACTTC. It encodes CATSPRGGGETQYF.

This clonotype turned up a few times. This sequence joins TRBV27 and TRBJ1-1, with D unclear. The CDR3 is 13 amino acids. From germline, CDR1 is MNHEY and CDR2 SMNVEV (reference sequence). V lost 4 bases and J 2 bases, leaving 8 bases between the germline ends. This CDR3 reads CASSWLANTEAFF. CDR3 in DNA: TGTGCCAGCAGTTGGTTGGCTAACACTGAAGCTTTCTTT.

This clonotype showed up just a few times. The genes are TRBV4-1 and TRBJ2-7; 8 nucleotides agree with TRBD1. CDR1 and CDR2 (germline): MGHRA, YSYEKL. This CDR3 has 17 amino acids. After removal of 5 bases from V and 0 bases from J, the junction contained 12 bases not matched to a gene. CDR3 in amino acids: CASSGQTGTGISYEQYF. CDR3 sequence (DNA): TGCGCCAGCAGCGGGCAAACCGGGACAGGTATCTCCTACGAGCAGTACTTC.

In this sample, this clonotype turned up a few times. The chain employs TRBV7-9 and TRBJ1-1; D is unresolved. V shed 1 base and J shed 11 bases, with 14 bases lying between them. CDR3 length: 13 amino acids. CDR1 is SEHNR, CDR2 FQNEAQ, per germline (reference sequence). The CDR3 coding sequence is TGTGCCAGCAGCTTAGAAATACCCTTTAGGGCTTTCTTT. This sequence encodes CASSLEIPFRAFF.

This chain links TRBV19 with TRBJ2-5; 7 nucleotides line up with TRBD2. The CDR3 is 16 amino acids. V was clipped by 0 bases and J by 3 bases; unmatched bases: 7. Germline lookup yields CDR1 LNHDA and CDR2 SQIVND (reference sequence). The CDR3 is CASSIDHYRGEETQYF. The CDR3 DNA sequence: TGTGCCAGTAGTATAGATCATTACCGGGGGGAAGAGACCCAGTACTTC.

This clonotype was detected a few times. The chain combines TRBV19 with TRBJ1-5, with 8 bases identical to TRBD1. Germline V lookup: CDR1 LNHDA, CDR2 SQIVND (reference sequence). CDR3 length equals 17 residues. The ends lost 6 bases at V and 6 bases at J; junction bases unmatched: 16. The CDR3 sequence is CASSPLRGTGMSQPQHF. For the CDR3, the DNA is TGTGCCAGTAGCCCCCTTCGCGGGACAGGAATGAGTCAGCCCCAGCATTTT.

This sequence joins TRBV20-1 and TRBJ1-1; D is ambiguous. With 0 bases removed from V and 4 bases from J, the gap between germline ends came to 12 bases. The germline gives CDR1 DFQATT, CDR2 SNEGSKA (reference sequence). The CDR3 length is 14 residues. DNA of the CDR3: TGCAGTGCTAGAGATATGGGGTTAGGCACTGAAGCTTTCTTT. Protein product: CSARDMGLGTEAFF.

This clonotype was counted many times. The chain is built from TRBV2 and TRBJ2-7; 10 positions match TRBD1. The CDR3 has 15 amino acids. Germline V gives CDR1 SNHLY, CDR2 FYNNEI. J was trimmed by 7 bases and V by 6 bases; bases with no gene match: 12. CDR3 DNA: TGTGCCAGCAGGATGCGGGGGACAGGGGATGAGGAGCAGTACTTC. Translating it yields CASRMRGTGDEEQYF.

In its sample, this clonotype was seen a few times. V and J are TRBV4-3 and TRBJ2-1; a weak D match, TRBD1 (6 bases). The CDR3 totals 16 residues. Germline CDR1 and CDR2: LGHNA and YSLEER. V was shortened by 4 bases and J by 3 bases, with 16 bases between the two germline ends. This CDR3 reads CASSPQWGTLYNEQFF. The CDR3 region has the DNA TGCGCCAGCAGCCCCCAATGGGGGACACTCTACAATGAGCAGTTCTTC.

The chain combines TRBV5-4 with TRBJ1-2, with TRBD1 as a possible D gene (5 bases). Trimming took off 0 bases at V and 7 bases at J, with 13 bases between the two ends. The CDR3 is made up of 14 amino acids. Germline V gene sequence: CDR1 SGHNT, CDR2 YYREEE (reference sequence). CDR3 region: CASSLVGRAGGYTF. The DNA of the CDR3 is TGTGCCAGCAGCTTGGTGGGCAGGGCGGGTGGCTACACCTTC.